This T cell receptor beta chain was sequenced for a study of OX40 agonist ivuxolimab in advanced cancers. Study-wide context: The patients received ivuxolimab by intravenous route every 2 weeks at 0.01 to 10 mg/kg. Patients were under 90% male with ages roughly 20 to 90, mean around 58. Study-wide results and limits: Specificity for antigen went undetermined in the expanded peripheral T cells. There were, on average, more expanded clones in CD8+ T cells than in CD4+.

Comment on this clone: The antigen is unknown.

TCRdb's copy holds only in-frame clones and misses some; the assay was immunoSEQ multiplex PCR. The table has tens of thousands of clones, around 93% seen once; the top ten hold about an eighth. The receptor's source is an adult with an advanced solid tumor such as melanoma, head and neck, liver or kidney cancer. The sequencing used CD4+ or CD8+ T cells sorted from blood, collected in a trial of the OX40 agonist ivuxolimab.

For the CDR3, the DNA is TGCAGCGTTGAGGAGACAGGGACGAACACCGGGGAGCTGTTTTTT. This codes for CSVEETGTNTGELFF. V and J are TRBV29-1 and TRBJ2-2; 7 bases match TRBD1. Germline V CDR1 and CDR2: SQVTM, ANQGSEA. CDR3 length equals 15 residues. J gave up 0 bases and V 3 bases, and 4 bases lay outside the gene matches.